The 9 T cell receptor beta chains below come from one sample, sequenced in a study of blood T cell repertoires in COVID-19. Profiled with immunoSEQ multiplex PCR; TCRdb holds only in-frame clones, not every one. The repertoire holds under 200,000 clones, about four fifths seen once, with roughly a tenth in the top ten. The specimen sequenced was peripheral blood. Receptor source: a man between 65 and 85 years old with active or convalescent COVID-19.

V is TRBV28 and J is TRBJ2-7; D gene uncertain. This CDR3 region has 10 residues. CDR1 and CDR2 (germline): MDHEN, SYDVKM. V lost 8 bases, J lost 5 bases, and 7 bases lay in between. The CDR3 protein is CASGVDEQYF. The CDR3 coding sequence is TGTGCCAGCGGAGTCGACGAGCAGTACTTC.

The V gene is TRBV27, the J gene TRBJ2-1, with TRBD2 as a possible D gene (5 bases). V was clipped by 1 base and J by 6 bases, with 10 bases between them. Germline CDR1 MNHEY, CDR2 SMNVEV (reference sequence). CDR3 size: 14 residues. The CDR3 nucleotides read TGTGCCAGCAGTTTATTGGCTAGCCTCAATGAGCAGTTCTTC. The encoded protein is CASSLLASLNEQFF.

The rearrangement joins TRBV19 to TRBJ1-4; 7 bases align to TRBD1. Trimming took 4 bases from V and 4 from J; bases not matched to a gene: 12. Germline V gives CDR1 LNHDA, CDR2 SQIVND (reference sequence). CDR3 length: 17 amino acids. The DNA for the CDR3 is TGTGCCAGTAGTAGCTCGTACGGACAGGCGCTTAATGAAAAACTGTTTTTT. Amino acids: CASSSSYGQALNEKLFF.

This chain connects TRBV19 to TRBJ2-3; a weak D match, TRBD1 (6 bases). The CDR3 is made up of 15 amino acids. Trimming took 6 bases from V and 1 from J, leaving 14 bases between them. Per germline, CDR1 LNHDA and CDR2 SQIVND (reference sequence). The CDR3 protein is CASRGRGFGTDTQYF. The DNA for the CDR3 is TGTGCCAGTAGGGGCAGGGGATTTGGCACAGATACGCAGTATTTT.

This clone showed up just once. The V gene is TRBV7-6, the J gene TRBJ2-2; weak D call: TRBD1 (5 bases). The CDR3 is made up of 13 amino acids. Germline V lookup: CDR1 SGHVS, CDR2 FNYEAQ. V was pared by 4 bases and J by 5 bases, with 8 bases between. CDR3 DNA sequence: TGTGCCAGCAGCTCAAGGGGTACCGGGGAGCTGTTTTTT. It specifies CASSSRGTGELFF.

The J gene is TRBJ1-3, the V gene TRBV7-6; no definite D call. CDR1 is SGHVS, CDR2 FNYEAQ, per germline. V lost 0 bases to trimming and J lost 0 bases, with 9 bases between them. The CDR3 sequence is 16 residues long. CDR3 coding DNA: TGTGCCAGCAGCTTAGCAGGACTTTACTCTGGAAACACCATATATTTT. It codes for CASSLAGLYSGNTIYF.

This clone was recorded only once. The rearrangement links TRBV5-5 to TRBJ1-1; 7 bases line up with TRBD1. V dropped 5 bases and J dropped 0; count of bases not matched to a gene: 19. The germline gives CDR1 SGHKS, CDR2 YYEKEE (reference sequence). The CDR3 runs 19 residues. CDR3 sequence reads: CASSWGPRSGRGLNTEAFF. In DNA, the CDR3 is TGTGCCAGCAGTTGGGGGCCAAGGAGTGGCAGGGGGTTGAACACTGAAGCTTTCTTT.

The genes are TRBV19 and TRBJ2-3, with D unresolved. The V gene lost 6 bases and the J gene lost 6 bases, with 19 bases spanning the gap. CDR1 is LNHDA, CDR2 SQIVND, per germline (reference sequence). The CDR3 consists of 15 residues. CDR3 residues: CASSSSVGEGDTQYF. In nucleotides, the CDR3 is TGTGCCAGTAGCTCATCCGTCGGAGAAGGCGATACGCAGTATTTT.

The chain uses TRBV7-2 and TRBJ2-6; D is uncertain. Trimming removed 3 bases from V and 0 bases from J, with 9 bases in between. CDR1 and CDR2 (germline): SGHTA, FQGNSA. The CDR3 spans 16 residues. The DNA of the CDR3 is TGTGCCAGCAGCTTGGGCAGAGTCTCTGGGGCCAACGTCCTGACTTTC. It yields the protein CASSLGRVSGANVLTF. Full variable domain (missing parts from reference TRBV7-2 and TRBJ2-6): GAGVSQSPSNKVTEKGKDVELRCDPISGHTALYWYRQSLGQGLEFLIYFQGNSAPDKSGLPSDRFSAERTGGSVSTLTIQRTQQEDSAVYLCASSLGRVSGANVLTFGAGSRLTVL.